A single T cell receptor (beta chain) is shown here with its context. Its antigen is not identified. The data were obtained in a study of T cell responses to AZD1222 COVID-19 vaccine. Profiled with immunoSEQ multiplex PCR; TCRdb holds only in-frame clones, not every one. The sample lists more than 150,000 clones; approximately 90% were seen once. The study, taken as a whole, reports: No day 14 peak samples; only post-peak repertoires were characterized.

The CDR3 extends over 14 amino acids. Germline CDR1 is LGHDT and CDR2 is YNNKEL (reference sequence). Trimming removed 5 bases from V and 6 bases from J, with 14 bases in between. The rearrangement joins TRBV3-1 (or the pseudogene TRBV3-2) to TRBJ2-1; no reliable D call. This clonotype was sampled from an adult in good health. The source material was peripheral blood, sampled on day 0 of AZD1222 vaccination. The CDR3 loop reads CASSSHAFVNEQFF. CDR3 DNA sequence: TGTGCCAGCAGCTCCCACGCTTTCGTCAATGAGCAGTTCTTC.